The 3 T cell receptor beta chains below were found in one sample sequenced in a study of cytomegalovirus exposure and HLA in healthy donors. Primers included in the PCR were 60 Vbeta and 13 Jbeta primers. Sequencing used immunoSEQ multiplex PCR; TCRdb keeps in-frame clones, though not all of them. The data hold 90,000 to 140,000 clones, with around 74% observed a single time. Sequenced input: PBMCs. These receptors all come from a man aged 35-49 years in good health and CMV-seronegative.

The rearrangement joins TRBV11-2 to TRBJ2-1; the D gene is possibly TRBD2 (5 bases). V gave up 4 bases and J gave up 6 bases, with 10 bases separating them. This CDR3 comprises 13 residues. The germline V gene has CDR1 SGHAT and CDR2 FQNNGV. The CDR3 DNA reads TGTGCCAGCAGCTACTCCGGGATCAATGAGCAGTTCTTC. It specifies CASSYSGINEQFF.

V gene TRBV2 combines with J gene TRBJ1-6; 12 positions match TRBD1. Germline trimming cut 7 bases from V and 7 bases from J; bases unmatched to any gene: 11. CDR3 length: 17 residues. Germline V CDR1 and CDR2: SNHLY, FYNNEI. CDR3 DNA sequence: TGTGCCAGCATAGGGACAGGGGGCGTATTTGGGAATTCACCCCTCCACTTT. Its translation is CASIGTGGVFGNSPLHF.

The chain uses TRBV7-3 and TRBJ2-7, with 7 positions matching TRBD1. J lost 4 bases, V lost 2 bases, and 5 bases had no gene match. Germline V CDR1 and CDR2: SGHTA, FQGTGA. The CDR3 is 14 residues long. The CDR3 sequence: CASSLAGTEYEQYF. The CDR3 nucleotides read TGTGCCAGCAGCTTAGCCGGGACAGAGTACGAGCAGTACTTC. Based on the CDR3 plus reference TRBV7-3 and TRBJ2-7, the full variable domain is GAGVSQTPSNKVTEKGKYVELRCDPISGHTALYWYRQSLGQGPEFLIYFQGTGAADDSGLPNDRFFAVRPEGSVSTLKIQRTERGDSAVYLCASSLAGTEYEQYFGPGTRLTVT.